What follows is one T cell receptor (beta chain) and its context. TCRdb's copy holds only in-frame clones and misses some; the assay was immunoSEQ multiplex PCR. The data show under 250,000 clones, roughly 82% seen once. This entry comes from a study of blood T cell repertoires in COVID-19. The sample comprised peripheral blood. The source of this sequence is a human donor in a cohort sampled during active COVID-19.

The chain's CDR3 is CASSPRPPGTGDYEQYF. The CDR3 DNA follows: TGTGCCAGCAGCCCGAGACCGCCCGGGACAGGGGACTACGAGCAGTACTTC. The chain joins TRBV13 to TRBJ2-7; 10 bases fit TRBD1. The V gene end was trimmed by 5 bases and the J gene end by 3 bases; junction bases not matched to a gene: 13. Germline V gene sequence: CDR1 PRHDT, CDR2 FYEKMQ (reference sequence). This CDR3 has 17 residues.